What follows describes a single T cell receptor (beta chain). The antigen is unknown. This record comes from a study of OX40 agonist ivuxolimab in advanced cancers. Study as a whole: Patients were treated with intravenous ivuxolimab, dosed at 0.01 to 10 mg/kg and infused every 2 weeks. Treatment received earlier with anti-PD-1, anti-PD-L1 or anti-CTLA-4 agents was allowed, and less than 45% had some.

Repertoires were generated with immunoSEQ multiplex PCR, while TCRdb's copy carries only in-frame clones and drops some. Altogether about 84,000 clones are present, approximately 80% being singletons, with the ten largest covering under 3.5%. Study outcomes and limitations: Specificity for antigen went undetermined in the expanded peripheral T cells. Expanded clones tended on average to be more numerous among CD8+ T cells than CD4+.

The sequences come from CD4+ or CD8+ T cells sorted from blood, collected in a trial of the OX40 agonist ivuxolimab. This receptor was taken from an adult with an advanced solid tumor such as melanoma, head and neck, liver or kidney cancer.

The chain's CDR3 is CASSPWDGEQETQYF. DNA of the CDR3: TGTGCCAGTAGCCCCTGGGATGGGGAACAAGAGACCCAGTACTTC. V is TRBV19 and J is TRBJ2-5, with D hard to call. Germline assignment: CDR1 LNHDA and CDR2 SQIVND (reference sequence). V gave up 6 bases and J gave up 2 bases, with 16 bases separating them. This CDR3 has 15 amino acids.